The sequence of this T cell receptor (beta chain) was determined in a study of cytomegalovirus exposure and HLA in healthy donors. The CDR3 is 12 amino acids. Germline V gene lookup returns CDR1 SEHNR and CDR2 FQNEAQ (reference sequence). With respect to this clone: An end of the junction does not agree with germline; a read error may underlie this.

The method was immunoSEQ multiplex PCR; TCRdb's version includes in-frame clones alone and lacks a portion of them. The sample carries 130,000 or so clones, roughly 89% recorded once. The sequencing sample was made of PBMCs. This TCR derives from a man aged 30 to 45 in good health and CMV-seronegative. The chain combines TRBV7-9 with TRBJ2-1; unclear D gene. CDR3 in DNA: TGTGCCAGCAGCAACTCCGACAATGAGCAGTTCTTC. Translating it yields CASSNSDNEQFF.